The 27 T cell receptor beta chains presented below share a single source sample, sequenced in a study of T cell repertoires in ileal Crohn's disease. Clones were read by immunoSEQ multiplex PCR, and TCRdb kept only the in-frame ones, dropping some. The sample consists of roughly 13,000 clones, about 85% of them appearing once. Sequenced: ileal tissue. Receptors originate from an adult with Crohn's disease.

CDR3 in amino acids: CAAGELHPTDTQYF. For the CDR3, the DNA is TGTGCCGCCGGGGAGCTCCATCCCACAGATACGCAGTATTTT. This chain connects TRBV7-9 to TRBJ2-3, with D maybe TRBD2 (5 bases). Germline CDR1 SEHNR, CDR2 FQNEAQ (reference sequence). This CDR3 comprises 14 residues. V was trimmed by 11 bases and J by 2 bases, leaving 17 bases between them.

This clone was seen a few times. The J gene is TRBJ2-5, the V gene TRBV28, with no clear D. In germline, CDR1 is MDHEN, CDR2 SYDVKM. The CDR3 loop spans 15 amino acids. The V and J ends lost 3 bases and 2 bases respectively, with 13 bases between them. CDR3 DNA sequence: TGTGCCAGCAGTTTTCTCCGAGGAAGTCAAGAGACCCAGTACTTC. Protein: CASSFLRGSQETQYF.

In its sample, this clone was seen once. This rearrangement joins TRBV5-6 to TRBJ2-1, with 9 nucleotides matching TRBD1. From germline, CDR1 is SGHDT and CDR2 YYEEEE. The CDR3 totals 14 residues. The V segment lost 0 bases and the J segment 8 bases; nucleotides outside the gene matches: 3. The CDR3 DNA is TGTGCCAGCAGCTTGGACAGGGGGCGCCATGAGCAGTTCTTC. This translates into CASSLDRGRHEQFF. Variable domain in full (rest from reference TRBV5-6 and TRBJ2-1): DAGVTQSPTHLIKTRGQQVTLRCSPKSGHDTVSWYQQALGQGPQFIFQYYEEEERQRGNFPDRFSGHQFPNYSSELNVNALLLGDSALYLCASSLDRGRHEQFFGPGTRLTVL.

The chain links TRBV6-5 to TRBJ2-7; a weak D match, TRBD1 (6 bases). The CDR3 is 12 amino acids. Germline V gene sequence: CDR1 MNHEY, CDR2 SVGAGI. V lost 6 bases to trimming and J lost 4 bases, with 10 bases between them. CDR3 bases: TGTGCCAGCAGCAAAACAGGGTACGAGCAGTACTTC. Translated, it gives CASSKTGYEQYF.

The chain is built from TRBV27 and TRBJ1-6; D is ambiguous. Between the trimmed V and J ends, which lost 1 base and 13 bases, there was a span of 11 bases. CDR1 is MNHEY, CDR2 SMNVEV, per germline (reference sequence). This CDR3 comprises 13 residues. CDR3 DNA sequence: TGTGCCAGCAGTTTATACCCAGATCAGCCCCTCCACTTT. Its translation is CASSLYPDQPLHF.

The rearrangement joins TRBV7-8 to TRBJ1-4, with 9 bases aligning to TRBD1. This CDR3 has 16 residues. In germline, CDR1 is SGHVS, CDR2 FQNEAQ. V lost 5 bases, J lost 6 bases, and 10 bases stayed unmatched. CDR3 region: CASSKRPQGADEKLFF. CDR3 DNA: TGTGCCAGCAGCAAAAGACCACAGGGGGCAGATGAAAAACTGTTTTTT.

The V gene is TRBV11-2, the J gene TRBJ1-1; the match to TRBD1 covers 9 bases. With V trimmed by 4 bases and J by 7 bases, 7 bases remained unmatched. The CDR3 is 14 amino acids. CDR1 SGHAT and CDR2 FQNNGV come from the germline V gene. In DNA, the CDR3 is TGTGCCAGCAGCTCCCTGGGACAGGGAGGTGAAGCTTTCTTT. It specifies CASSSLGQGGEAFF.

The V gene is TRBV10-2, the J gene TRBJ1-2; TRBD1 matches 7 bases. Germline CDR1 is WSHSY and CDR2 is SAAADI. The CDR3 has 16 amino acids. J lost 0 bases, V lost 8 bases, and 12 bases had no gene match. The CDR3: CASSLIAGGTNYGYTF. The CDR3 nucleotides read TGCGCCAGCTCTTTGATTGCAGGGGGGACTAACTATGGCTACACCTTC.

CDR3 sequence: CASSIVDGSDSGELFF. CDR3 nucleotide sequence: TGTGCCAGTAGTATAGTTGACGGGAGCGACTCCGGGGAGCTGTTTTTT. V is TRBV19 and J is TRBJ2-2, with D possibly being TRBD2 (6 bases). The germline V and J ends were trimmed by 1 base and 6 bases, with 15 bases remaining between them. This CDR3 spans 16 amino acids. Per the germline V gene, CDR1 is LNHDA and CDR2 is SQIVND (reference sequence).

The chain employs TRBV5-1 and TRBJ1-1; 7 positions match TRBD1. Trimming took 5 bases from V and 2 from J; bases not matched to a gene: 6. Germline assignment: CDR1 SGHRS and CDR2 YFSETQ. CDR3 length: 14 residues. CDR3 sequence reads: CASRLTGTNTEAFF. The CDR3 nucleotides are TGCGCCAGCAGGTTGACAGGGACCAACACTGAAGCTTTCTTT.

This chain connects TRBV11-2 to TRBJ1-1, with 8 positions matching TRBD1. V dropped 1 base and J dropped 7; count of bases not matched to a gene: 14. The CDR3 sequence is 17 residues long. Germline V gene lookup returns CDR1 SGHAT and CDR2 FQNNGV. The CDR3 nucleotides are TGTGCCAGCAGCTTAGGACCTAGTCGGACAGGGATGTTTGAAGCTTTCTTT. This translates into CASSLGPSRTGMFEAFF. Based on the CDR3 plus reference TRBV11-2 and TRBJ1-1, the full variable domain is EAGVAQSPRYKIIEKRQSVAFWCNPISGHATLYWYQQILGQGPKLLIQFQNNGVVDDSQLPKDRFSAERLKGVDSTLKIQPAKLEDSAVYLCASSLGPSRTGMFEAFFGQGTRLTVV.

J is TRBJ1-1 and V is TRBV5-1; D is unclear. V dropped 0 bases and J dropped 1 base, with 7 bases sitting between them. The germline V gene encodes CDR1 SGHRS and CDR2 YFSETQ. The CDR3 contains 14 residues. The DNA for the CDR3 is TGCGCCAGCAGCTTGGTCGAGGGGAACACTGAAGCTTTCTTT. Amino acids: CASSLVEGNTEAFF.

The chain combines TRBV6-1 with TRBJ1-2, with unresolved D. V gave up 5 bases and J gave up 7 bases, with 17 bases separating them. This CDR3 has 14 residues. Germline CDR1 reads MNHNS; CDR2 reads SASEGT. This CDR3 is CASSLSFPHSGYTF. Here the CDR3 DNA reads TGTGCCAGCAGTCTTTCGTTCCCCCACAGTGGCTACACCTTC.

The rearrangement uses TRBV6-5 and TRBJ1-1, with 7 nucleotides matching TRBD1. CDR1 is MNHEY and CDR2 is SVGAGI in the germline V gene. V gave up 0 bases and J gave up 5 bases; unmatched junction bases: 6. This CDR3 comprises 15 residues. The CDR3 sequence: CASSYSRQGETEAFF. The CDR3 DNA follows: TGTGCCAGCAGTTACTCTCGACAGGGAGAAACTGAAGCTTTCTTT.

The chain couples TRBV5-1 to TRBJ1-1, with D possibly matching TRBD1 (5 bases). Germline V gene lookup returns CDR1 SGHRS and CDR2 YFSETQ. This CDR3 has 13 residues. The V gene lost 2 bases and the J gene lost 5 bases, with 10 bases spanning the gap. CDR3 nucleotides: TGCGCCAGCAGCTTTCCAGGGAAGACTGAAGCTTTCTTT. Translating it yields CASSFPGKTEAFF. The full variable domain, its missing parts supplied by reference TRBV5-1 and TRBJ1-1, is KAGVTQTPRYLIKTRGQQVTLSCSPISGHRSVSWYQQTPGQGLQFLFEYFSETQRNKGNFPGRFSGRQFSNSRSEMNVSTLELGDSALYLCASSFPGKTEAFFGQGTRLTVV.

The gene calls are TRBV5-4 and TRBJ2-1, with 9 bases lining up with TRBD2. With V trimmed by 4 bases and J by 9 bases, 5 bases remained unmatched. There are 13 residues in the CDR3. Germline V gives CDR1 SGHNT, CDR2 YYREEE (reference sequence). CDR3 in DNA: TGTGCCAGCAGCCCGGGACTAGCTGCTGAGCAGTTCTTC. This sequence encodes CASSPGLAAEQFF. Full variable domain (remainder filled in from reference TRBV5-4 and TRBJ2-1): ETGVTQSPTHLIKTRGQQVTLRCSSQSGHNTVSWYQQALGQGPQFIFQYYREEENGRGNFPPRFSGLQFPNYSSELNVNALELDDSALYLCASSPGLAAEQFFGPGTRLTVL.

CDR3 region: CASSDSYSNQPQHF. DNA of the CDR3: TGTGCCAGCAGTGACTCATATAGCAATCAGCCCCAGCATTTT. The V gene is TRBV6-4, the J gene TRBJ1-5, with D uncertain. CDR1 MRHNA and CDR2 SNTAGT come from the germline V gene. Between the trimmed V and J ends, which lost 0 bases and 0 bases, there was a span of 3 bases. The CDR3 consists of 14 residues.

Notes on this clone: This CDR3 is also generated by other DNA sequences in the sample. This sequence joins TRBV30 and TRBJ2-7, with 9 positions matching TRBD2. The CDR3 is made up of 14 amino acids. The V gene's germline CDR1 is GTSNPN and CDR2 SVGIG (reference sequence). V lost 6 bases and J lost 1; bases outside the gene matches: 7. Here the CDR3 reads CACEGAGGSYEQYF. CDR3 bases: TGTGCCTGTGAGGGGGCGGGAGGGTCCTACGAGCAGTACTTC.

This clone has just one count. The chain has TRBV2 and TRBJ2-3, with a weak D call TRBD2 (6 bases). The V end lost 11 bases, the J end lost 2 bases, and 14 bases lay between the germline ends. The CDR3 contains 13 residues. Germline CDR1 and CDR2: SNHLY and FYNNEI. The CDR3, as DNA: TGTGCCGGAACTAGCAGCTACACAGATACGCAGTATTTT. Residues: CAGTSSYTDTQYF. Full variable domain (remainder filled in from reference TRBV2 and TRBJ2-3): EPEVTQTPSHQVTQMGQEVILRCVPISNHLYFYWYRQILGQKVEFLVSFYNNEISEKSEIFDDQFSVERPDGSNFTLKIRSTKLEDSAMYFCAGTSSYTDTQYFGPGTRLTVL.

The rearrangement joins TRBV19 to TRBJ1-2; 7 bases agree with TRBD1. Germline V gene lookup returns CDR1 LNHDA and CDR2 SQIVND (reference sequence). Germline trimming cut 7 bases from V and 4 bases from J; bases unmatched to any gene: 3. This CDR3 has 12 residues. CDR3 sequence: CASTGTVYGYTF. CDR3 bases: TGTGCCAGTACCGGGACAGTCTATGGCTACACCTTC.

This chain links TRBV6-1 with TRBJ1-1; D remains unclear. Trimming stripped 5 bases from V and 3 bases from J, with 10 bases between. Germline values: CDR1 MNHNS, CDR2 SASEGT. The CDR3 covers 13 residues. This CDR3 reads CASSPLGHTEAFF. DNA of the CDR3: TGTGCCAGCAGTCCCCTAGGTCACACTGAAGCTTTCTTT.

The rearrangement uses TRBV2 and TRBJ2-7, with D possibly matching TRBD1 (6 bases). CDR3 length: 12 residues. The germline gives CDR1 SNHLY, CDR2 FYNNEI. Trimming left V 7 bases short and J 0 bases short, with 7 bases between. The chain's CDR3 is CASKDSSYEQYF. In DNA form, the CDR3 reads TGTGCCAGCAAGGACAGCTCCTACGAGCAGTACTTC.

The chain combines TRBV19 with TRBJ1-1; no clear D. Germline lookup yields CDR1 LNHDA and CDR2 SQIVND (reference sequence). This CDR3 region has 11 residues. Deletions cut 7 bases from V and 2 bases from J, with 5 bases between. CDR3 in amino acids: CASTFNTEAFF. CDR3 sequence (DNA): TGTGCCAGTACCTTCAACACTGAAGCTTTCTTT.

This chain links TRBV27 with TRBJ1-1; D might be TRBD1 (5 bases). The CDR3 is made up of 13 amino acids. Trimming removed 6 bases from V and 5 bases from J, with 13 bases in between. The germline gives CDR1 MNHEY, CDR2 SMNVEV (reference sequence). The DNA of the CDR3 is TGTGCCAGCAGGGTTCAGGGTCTAACTGAAGCTTTCTTT. Protein product: CASRVQGLTEAFF.

The V gene is TRBV6-6, the J gene TRBJ2-2; D ambiguous. CDR1 MNHNY and CDR2 SVGAGI come from the germline V gene (reference sequence). The CDR3 is 12 residues long. V was trimmed by 3 bases and J by 6 bases, leaving 5 bases between them. Written as DNA, the CDR3 is TGTGCCAGCAGTTATGGGCCCGGGGAGCTGTTTTTT. It encodes CASSYGPGELFF.

The gene calls are TRBV9 and TRBJ2-7, with 10 nucleotides matching TRBD1. There are 14 residues in the CDR3. Germline CDR1 reads SGDLS; CDR2 reads YYNGEE. The ends lost 10 bases at V and 4 bases at J; junction bases unmatched: 11. The CDR3 DNA reads TGTGCCCCTCAGAAGGACAGGGGGTTTTACGAGCAGTACTTC. Its translation: CAPQKDRGFYEQYF.

The chain combines TRBV25-1 with TRBJ2-7; a weak D match, TRBD1 (6 bases). Deletions cut 4 bases from V and 5 bases from J, with 24 bases between. The CDR3 consists of 17 residues. Germline-derived CDR1 and CDR2 are MGHDK and SYGVNS. The CDR3 nucleotides are TGTGCCAGCAGTGCAGGCGTAGGAACAGGGTCGAAGCACGAGCAGTACTTC. Encoded protein: CASSAGVGTGSKHEQYF.